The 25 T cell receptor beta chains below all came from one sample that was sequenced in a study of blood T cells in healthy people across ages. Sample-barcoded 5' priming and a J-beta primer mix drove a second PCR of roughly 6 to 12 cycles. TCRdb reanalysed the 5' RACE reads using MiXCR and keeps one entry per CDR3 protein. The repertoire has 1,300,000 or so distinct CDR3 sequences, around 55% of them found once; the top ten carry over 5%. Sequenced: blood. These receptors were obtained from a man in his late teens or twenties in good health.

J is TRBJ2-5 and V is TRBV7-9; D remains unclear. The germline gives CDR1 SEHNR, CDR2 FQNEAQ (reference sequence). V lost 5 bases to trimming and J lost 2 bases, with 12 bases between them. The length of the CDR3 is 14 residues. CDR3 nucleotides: TGTGCCAGCAGCCCCATAACACCACAAGAGACCCAGTACTTC. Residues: CASSPITPQETQYF.

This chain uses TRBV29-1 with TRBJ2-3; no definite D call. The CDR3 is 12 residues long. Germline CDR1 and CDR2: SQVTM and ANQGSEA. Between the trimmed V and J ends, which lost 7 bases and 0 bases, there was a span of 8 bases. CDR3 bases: TGCAGCGCCAAGAACAGCACAGATACGCAGTATTTT. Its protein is CSAKNSTDTQYF.

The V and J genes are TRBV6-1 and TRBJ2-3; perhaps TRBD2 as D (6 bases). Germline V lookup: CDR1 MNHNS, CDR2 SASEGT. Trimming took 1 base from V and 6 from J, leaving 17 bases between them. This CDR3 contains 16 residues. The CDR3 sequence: CASSEDSGPALDTQYF. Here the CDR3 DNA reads TGTGCCAGCAGTGAAGATAGCGGCCCCGCACTGGATACGCAGTATTTT.

This chain's CDR3 is CAISDWDRGETQYF. The CDR3 DNA sequence: TGTGCCATCAGTGATTGGGACAGGGGTGAGACCCAGTACTTC. This chain uses TRBV10-3 with TRBJ2-5; 10 nucleotides align to TRBD1. The V and J ends lost 3 bases and 5 bases, in that order; junction bases with no gene match: 3. Germline V CDR1 and CDR2: ENHRY, SYGVKD. The CDR3 spans 14 residues.

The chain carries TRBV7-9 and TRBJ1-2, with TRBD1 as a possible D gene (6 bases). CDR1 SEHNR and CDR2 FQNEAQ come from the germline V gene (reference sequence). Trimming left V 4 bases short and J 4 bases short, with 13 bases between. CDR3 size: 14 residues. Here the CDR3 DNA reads TGTGCCAGCAGCTCCAGACAGGCTCCCTATGGCTACACCTTC. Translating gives CASSSRQAPYGYTF.

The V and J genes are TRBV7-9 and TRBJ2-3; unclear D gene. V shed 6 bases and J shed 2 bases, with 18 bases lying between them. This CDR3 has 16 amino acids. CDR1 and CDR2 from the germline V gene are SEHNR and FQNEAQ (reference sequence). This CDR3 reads CASRQLIRGPTDTQYF. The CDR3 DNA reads TGTGCCAGCAGGCAACTCATTCGAGGCCCCACAGATACGCAGTATTTT.

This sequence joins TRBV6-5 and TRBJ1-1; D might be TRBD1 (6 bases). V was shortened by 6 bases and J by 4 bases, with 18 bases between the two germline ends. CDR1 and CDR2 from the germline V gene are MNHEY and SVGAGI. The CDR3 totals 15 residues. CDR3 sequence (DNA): TGTGCCAGCAGCCGCAACCCCCGGGGGCGCACTGAAGCTTTCTTT. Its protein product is CASSRNPRGRTEAFF.

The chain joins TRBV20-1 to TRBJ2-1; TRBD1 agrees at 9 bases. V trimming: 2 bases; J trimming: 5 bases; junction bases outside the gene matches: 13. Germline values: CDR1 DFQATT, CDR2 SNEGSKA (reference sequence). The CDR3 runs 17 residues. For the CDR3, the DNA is TGCAGTGCTAGACCCAAGGCTGGGGACAGGGTCGACAATGAGCAGTTCTTC. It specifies CSARPKAGDRVDNEQFF.

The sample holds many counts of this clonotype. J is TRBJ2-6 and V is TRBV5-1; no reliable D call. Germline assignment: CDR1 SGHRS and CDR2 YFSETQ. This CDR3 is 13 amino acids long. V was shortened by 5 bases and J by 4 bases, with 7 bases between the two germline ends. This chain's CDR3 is CASRPPGANVLTF. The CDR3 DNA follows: TGCGCCAGCAGACCACCAGGGGCCAACGTCCTGACTTTC.

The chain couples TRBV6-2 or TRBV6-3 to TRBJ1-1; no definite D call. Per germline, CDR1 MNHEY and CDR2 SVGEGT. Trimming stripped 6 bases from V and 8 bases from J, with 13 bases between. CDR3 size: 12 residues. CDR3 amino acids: CASSYLSAEAFF. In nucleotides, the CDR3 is TGTGCCAGCAGCTACCTTTCCGCCGAAGCTTTCTTT.

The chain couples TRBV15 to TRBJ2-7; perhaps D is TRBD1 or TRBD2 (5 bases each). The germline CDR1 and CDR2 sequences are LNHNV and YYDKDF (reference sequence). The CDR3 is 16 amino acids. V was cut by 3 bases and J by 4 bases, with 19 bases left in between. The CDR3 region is CATSRDSGTSPYEQYF. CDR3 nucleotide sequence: TGTGCCACCAGCAGGGACTCCGGGACGAGCCCGTACGAGCAGTACTTC.

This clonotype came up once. The CDR3 region has the DNA TGTGCCAGCAGCTCTATGCTTTTTCTTGCCGCAAGTGGAAACACCATATATTTT. It codes for CASSSMLFLAASGNTIYF. This chain joins TRBV7-8 and TRBJ1-3; D not certain. The CDR3 consists of 18 residues. V was trimmed by 4 bases and J by 3 bases, leaving 22 bases between them. Germline CDR1 is SGHVS and CDR2 is FQNEAQ.

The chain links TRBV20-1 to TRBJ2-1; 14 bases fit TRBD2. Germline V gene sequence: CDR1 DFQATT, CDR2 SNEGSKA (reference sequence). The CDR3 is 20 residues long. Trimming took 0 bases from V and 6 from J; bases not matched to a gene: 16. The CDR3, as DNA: TGCAGTGCTAGAGATTTGATAGCGACTAGCGGGGGGGCAAGGCCCAATGAGCAGTTCTTC. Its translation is CSARDLIATSGGARPNEQFF.

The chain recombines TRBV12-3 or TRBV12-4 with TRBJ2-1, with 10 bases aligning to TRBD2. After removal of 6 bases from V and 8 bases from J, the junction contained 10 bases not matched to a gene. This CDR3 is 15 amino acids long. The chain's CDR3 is CASSPRASGSHEQFF. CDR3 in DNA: TGTGCCAGCAGCCCACGGGCTAGCGGGAGCCATGAGCAGTTCTTC.

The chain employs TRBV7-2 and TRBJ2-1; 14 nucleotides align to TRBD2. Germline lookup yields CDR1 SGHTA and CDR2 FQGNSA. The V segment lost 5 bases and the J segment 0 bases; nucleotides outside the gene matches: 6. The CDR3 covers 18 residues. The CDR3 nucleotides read TGTGCCAGCAGCCTCGGGACTAGCGGGGGCGTCTCCTACAATGAGCAGTTCTTC. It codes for CASSLGTSGGVSYNEQFF.

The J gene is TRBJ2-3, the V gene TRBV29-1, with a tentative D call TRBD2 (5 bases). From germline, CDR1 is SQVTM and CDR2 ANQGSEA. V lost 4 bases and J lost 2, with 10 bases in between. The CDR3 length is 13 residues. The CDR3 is CSVAGKYTDTQYF. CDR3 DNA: TGCAGCGTTGCGGGGAAGTACACAGATACGCAGTATTTT.

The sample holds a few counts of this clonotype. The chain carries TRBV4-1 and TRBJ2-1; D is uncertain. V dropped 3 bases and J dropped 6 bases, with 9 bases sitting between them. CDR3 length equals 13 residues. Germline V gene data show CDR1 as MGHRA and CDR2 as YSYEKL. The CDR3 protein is CASSHDTGNEQFF. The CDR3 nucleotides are TGCGCCAGCAGCCATGATACGGGCAATGAGCAGTTCTTC.

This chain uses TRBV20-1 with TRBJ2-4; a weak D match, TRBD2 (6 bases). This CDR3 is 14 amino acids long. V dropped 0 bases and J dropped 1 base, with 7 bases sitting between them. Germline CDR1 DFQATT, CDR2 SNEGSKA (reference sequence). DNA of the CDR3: TGCAGTGCTAGAGATGGGGGGGCCAAAAACATTCAGTACTTC. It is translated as CSARDGGAKNIQYF.

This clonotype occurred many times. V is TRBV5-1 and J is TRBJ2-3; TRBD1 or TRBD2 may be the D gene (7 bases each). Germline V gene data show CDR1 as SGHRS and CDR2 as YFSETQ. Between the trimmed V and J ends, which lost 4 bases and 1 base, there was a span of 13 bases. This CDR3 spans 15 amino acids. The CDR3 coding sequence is TGCGCCAGCAGCCTGACAGGGAGGGGCACAGATACGCAGTATTTT. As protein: CASSLTGRGTDTQYF.

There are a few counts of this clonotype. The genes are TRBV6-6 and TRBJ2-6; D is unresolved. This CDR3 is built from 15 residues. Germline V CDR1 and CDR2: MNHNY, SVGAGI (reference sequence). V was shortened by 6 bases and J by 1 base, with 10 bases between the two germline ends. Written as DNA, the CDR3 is TGTGCCAGCAGGGTTGAGGTTTCTGGGGCCAACGTCCTGACTTTC. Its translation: CASRVEVSGANVLTF.

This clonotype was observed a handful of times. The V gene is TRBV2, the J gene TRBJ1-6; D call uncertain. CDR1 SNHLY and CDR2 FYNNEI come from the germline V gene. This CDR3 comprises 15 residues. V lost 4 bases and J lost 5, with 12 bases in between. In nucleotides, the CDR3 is TGTGCCAGCAGTGGCGGTAGGACGGATAATTCACCCCTCCACTTT. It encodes CASSGGRTDNSPLHF.

This chain's CDR3 is CASSPDDAAPLHF. As DNA, the CDR3 is TGTGCCAGCAGCCCGGACGATGCTGCACCCCTCCACTTT. The V and J genes are TRBV7-2 and TRBJ1-6; D is unresolved. The CDR3 is 13 residues long. Germline CDR1 reads SGHTA; CDR2 reads FQGNSA. V lost 5 bases to trimming and J lost 11 bases, with 13 bases between them. Together with reference TRBV7-2 and TRBJ1-6, the CDR3 gives the full variable domain: GAGVSQSPSNKVTEKGKDVELRCDPISGHTALYWYRQSLGQGLEFLIYFQGNSAPDKSGLPSDRFSAERTGGSVSTLTIQRTQQEDSAVYLCASSPDDAAPLHFGNGTRLTVT.

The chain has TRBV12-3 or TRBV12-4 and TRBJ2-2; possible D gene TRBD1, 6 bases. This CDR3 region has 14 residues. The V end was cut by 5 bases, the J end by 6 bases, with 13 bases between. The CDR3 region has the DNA TGTGCCAGCAGTCCGATGGACAGACCCGGGGAGCTGTTTTTT. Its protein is CASSPMDRPGELFF.

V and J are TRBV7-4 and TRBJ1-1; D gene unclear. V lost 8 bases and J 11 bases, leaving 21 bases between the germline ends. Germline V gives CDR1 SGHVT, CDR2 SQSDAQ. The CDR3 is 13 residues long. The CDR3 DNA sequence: TGTGCCAGCTACGGTGGCCGACTAGTTGGTGCTTTCTTT. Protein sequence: CASYGGRLVGAFF.

Here the CDR3 reads CASSLAGWDEQFF. The DNA for the CDR3 is TGTGCCAGCAGTTTAGCGGGATGGGATGAGCAGTTCTTC. The chain links TRBV6-2 or TRBV6-3 to TRBJ2-1; TRBD2 aligns across 8 bases. V shed 4 bases, J shed 8 bases, and the junction held 4 bases outside the gene matches. The CDR3 spans 13 residues. Germline V gene sequence: CDR1 MNHEY, CDR2 SVGEGT.